This T cell receptor beta chain was identified during a study of control samples from healthy donors and cancer patients. Some clones are missing from TCRdb's copy, which holds only in-frame ones; the method was immunoSEQ multiplex PCR. The sample lists approximately 140,000 clones, over 85% occurring once. CDR1 is LGHNA and CDR2 is YSLEER in the germline V gene. This CDR3 comprises 13 residues. Trimming removed 0 bases at V and 5 bases at J, with 7 bases between. Sequencing used blood. This receptor was taken from a man aged 30 to 39 in good health. The rearrangement uses TRBV4-3 and TRBJ2-5; a weak D match, TRBD2 (6 bases). This chain's CDR3 is CASSQDLAETQYF. CDR3 DNA sequence: TGCGCCAGCAGCCAAGACCTAGCGGAGACCCAGTACTTC.